The entry that follows covers one T cell receptor beta chain sequence. Germline CDR1 reads GTSNPN; CDR2 reads SVGIG (reference sequence). This CDR3 spans 16 amino acids. Trimming removed 2 bases from V and 0 bases from J, with 11 bases in between. Enrolment of Seattle patients took place during active infection, and they were followed longitudinally. The entry originates in a study of blood T cell repertoires in COVID-19. Study-level information: The United States, Italy and Spain were the sources of the acute and convalescent COVID-19 samples.

Authors' methods: Estimation of nucleated cell counts relied on the amplification of reference gene primers. Method: immunoSEQ multiplex PCR; TCRdb's copy keeps in-frame clones and lacks some. The V and J calls and clone size were taken over from that table, and D and trimming were inferred from the DNA. The data show 120,000 to 150,000 clones, 85% to 90% seen once. V and J are TRBV30 and TRBJ1-6; D not resolved. The sequencing input was peripheral blood. This receptor was obtained from a man aged 18 to 30 with COVID-19, enrolled during active disease. In DNA form, the CDR3 reads TGTGCCTGGAGTCGGTCCTCAGGCTCCTATAATTCACCCCTCCACTTT. Amino acids: CAWSRSSGSYNSPLHF.